This T cell receptor (beta chain) was captured by sequencing in a study of spatial heterogeneity in lung cancer. The sample's time point: blood at routine non-recurrence follow-up after resection. Each CDR3 protein is one row after TCRdb ran MiXCR on the 5' RACE reads. The sample carries around 98,000 distinct CDR3 sequences, 15% to 20% recorded once. This CDR3 is 14 amino acids long. Between the trimmed V and J ends, which lost 7 bases and 5 bases, there was a span of 15 bases. Germline CDR1 reads SGHNT; CDR2 reads YYREEE (reference sequence). The genes are TRBV5-4 and TRBJ2-2; D is unresolved. The source material was PBMCs, sampled at follow-up. The sequence came from a male donor with early-stage non-small cell lung cancer. The CDR3 here is CASRPSLGTGELFF. Here the CDR3 DNA reads TGTGCCAGCCGCCCCAGTTTGGGTACCGGGGAGCTGTTTTTT.